This T cell receptor (beta chain) was recovered during a study of cytomegalovirus exposure and HLA in healthy donors. Notes on the study in general: Later analysis identified several of the most significant clusters that appeared linked to common viral pathogens. Presence/absence analyses supposed approximately even sequencing depth among donors.

Turning to this clone: Its antigen is unknown.

The CDR3 has 17 residues. Researchers ran the PCR with 60 Vbeta and 13 Jbeta primers. The data were produced by immunoSEQ multiplex PCR, yet TCRdb's version contains in-frame clones alone and is incomplete. In the table there are 150,000 to 200,000 clones, roughly 80% of which are singletons. The TCR comes from a woman aged 18 to 35 in good health and CMV-seronegative. The sample comprised PBMCs. V and J are TRBV23-1 and TRBJ2-5; TRBD1 agrees at 8 bases. The end of the DNA aligns better with TRBJ2-7, so the J call may be wrong. TRBV23-1 is an ORF, with its function uncertain. CDR3 DNA sequence: TGCGCCAGCAGTCACCCGGACAGGGAAGGTGAGTCCTACGAGCAGTACTTC. Encoded protein: CASSHPDREGESYEQYF.